Below are 8 T cell receptor beta chains sequenced from a single sample in a study of blood T cell repertoires in COVID-19. Libraries were prepared by immunoSEQ multiplex PCR; TCRdb keeps only in-frame clonotypes and omits some of them. The sample holds about 62,000 clones, 72% seen once. The sequencing input was PBMCs or T cells enriched from blood (not recorded which). The receptors were sampled from a woman in her fifties or sixties who had been exposed to COVID-19.

The J gene is TRBJ2-7, the V gene TRBV11-2, with D maybe TRBD2 (6 bases). V was trimmed by 4 bases and J by 1 base, leaving 14 bases between them. This CDR3 is built from 15 residues. The germline V gene encodes CDR1 SGHAT and CDR2 FQNNGV. CDR3 nucleotide sequence: TGTGCCAGCAGCTACCGGCCAGGGACTTCCTACGAGCAGTACTTC. The encoded protein is CASSYRPGTSYEQYF.

This clone was observed once. The V gene is TRBV5-1, the J gene TRBJ2-2, with D tentatively TRBD2 (6 bases). This CDR3 region has 15 residues. Deletions cut 3 bases from V and 6 bases from J, with 15 bases between. Germline V CDR1 and CDR2: SGHRS, YFSETQ. The CDR3 region has the DNA TGCGCCAGCAGCTACCGGGACTTAACTTCCGGGGAGCTGTTTTTT. Its translation: CASSYRDLTSGELFF.

The genes are TRBV21-1 and TRBJ1-1. TRBV21-1 is assigned pseudogene status. The CDR3 consists of 14 residues. CDR3 amino acids: CASSGGEPNTEAFF. Here the CDR3 DNA reads TGTGCCAGCAGCGGAGGGGAGCCGAACACTGAAGCTTTCTTT.

The J gene is TRBJ1-4, the V gene TRBV10-3; 8 nucleotides match TRBD1. The germline V gene has CDR1 ENHRY and CDR2 SYGVKD. J gave up 7 bases and V 9 bases, and 10 bases lay outside the gene matches. The CDR3 contains 14 residues. In DNA form, the CDR3 reads TGTGCCATATCGCCCGGGACAGGTCGTGAAAAACTGTTTTTT. It specifies CAISPGTGREKLFF.

The chain recombines TRBV6-5 with TRBJ1-6, with 8 bases matching TRBD1. CDR1 MNHEY and CDR2 SVGAGI come from the germline V gene. The CDR3 extends over 15 amino acids. With V trimmed by 3 bases and J by 10 bases, 8 bases remained unmatched. The DNA of the CDR3 is TGTGCCAGCAGTTATAAACCGGGACAGGCATCACCCCTCCACTTT. Residues: CASSYKPGQASPLHF.

The gene calls are TRBV7-9 and TRBJ1-1; D is unclear. CDR1 and CDR2 from the germline V gene are SEHNR and FQNEAQ (reference sequence). The CDR3 totals 14 residues. Trimming left V 0 bases short and J 0 bases short, with 5 bases between. The CDR3 loop reads CASSLASVNTEAFF. The CDR3 nucleotides are TGTGCCAGCAGCTTAGCCTCAGTGAACACTGAAGCTTTCTTT.

The chain combines TRBV7-2 with TRBJ2-1; tentatively, D is TRBD1 (5 bases). This CDR3 region has 16 residues. Germline CDR1 and CDR2: SGHTA and FQGNSA. Trimming took off 7 bases at V and 3 bases at J, with 19 bases between the two ends. The DNA for the CDR3 is TGTGCCAGCATCCTAGGGTGGGGCAAGGGCTACAATGAGCAGTTCTTC. It translates to CASILGWGKGYNEQFF. Using reference TRBV7-2 and TRBJ2-1 for the parts outside the CDR3, the full variable domain is GAGVSQSPSNKVTEKGKDVELRCDPISGHTALYWYRQSLGQGLEFLIYFQGNSAPDKSGLPSDRFSAERTGGSVSTLTIQRTQQEDSAVYLCASILGWGKGYNEQFFGPGTRLTVL.

V and J are TRBV7-2 and TRBJ1-5; 8 nucleotides line up with TRBD1. This CDR3 is built from 15 residues. V trimming: 5 bases; J trimming: 5 bases; junction bases outside the gene matches: 8. The germline V gene encodes CDR1 SGHTA and CDR2 FQGNSA. The CDR3 loop reads CASSRDRGVYQPQHF. The CDR3 DNA is TGTGCCAGCAGCCGTGACAGGGGTGTGTATCAGCCCCAGCATTTT.